The sequence of this T cell receptor (beta chain) was determined in a study of shared clonotypes between healthy human individuals. Findings and limits, study-wide: Naive subsets usually exceeded memory subsets in estimated richness. Clonotype sharing among donors, it was expected, would be affected by sequencing depth. Shared clonotypes: about 5.3% naive CD4, about 4% naive CD8, about 2.5% memory CD4, 0.4% to 0.5% memory CD8.

The germline gives CDR1 MNHEY, CDR2 SMNVEV (reference sequence). This CDR3 region has 14 residues. V was cut by 6 bases and J by 0 bases, with 10 bases left in between. In the original processing: In the immunoSEQ data, sequences were junction-only and lacked quality scores, so filtering differed. TCRdb keeps only in-frame clones here, not all; method: immunoSEQ multiplex PCR. The V and J calls and the clone size are those of that table, but D and trimming were determined from the DNA. The sample has around 600,000 clones, roughly 98% seen once. CD45RO-negative cells were positively selected for CCR7, leaving out terminally differentiated effector memory CD45RA+ cells. To note about this clone: Its antigen remains unknown.

The receptor comes from a man aged 25 to 45 in good health. This chain uses TRBV27 with TRBJ2-3; the D call may be TRBD1 or TRBD2 (5 bases each). Sequenced sample: naive CD8+ T cells sorted from blood. The CDR3 sequence: CASRPGPSTDTQYF. The DNA for the CDR3 is TGTGCCAGCAGACCGGGACCGAGCACAGATACGCAGTATTTT.